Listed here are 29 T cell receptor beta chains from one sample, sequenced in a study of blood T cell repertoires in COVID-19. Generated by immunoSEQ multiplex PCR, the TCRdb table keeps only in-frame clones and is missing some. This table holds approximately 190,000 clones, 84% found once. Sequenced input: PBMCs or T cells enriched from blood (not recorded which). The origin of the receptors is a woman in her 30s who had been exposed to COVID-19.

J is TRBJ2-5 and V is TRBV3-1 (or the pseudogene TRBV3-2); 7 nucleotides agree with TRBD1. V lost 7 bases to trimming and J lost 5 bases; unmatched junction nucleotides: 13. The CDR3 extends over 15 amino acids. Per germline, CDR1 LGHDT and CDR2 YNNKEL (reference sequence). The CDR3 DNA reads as TGTGCCAGCATCCGACGACAGGGTGGAAAGGAGACCCAGTACTTC. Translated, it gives CASIRRQGGKETQYF.

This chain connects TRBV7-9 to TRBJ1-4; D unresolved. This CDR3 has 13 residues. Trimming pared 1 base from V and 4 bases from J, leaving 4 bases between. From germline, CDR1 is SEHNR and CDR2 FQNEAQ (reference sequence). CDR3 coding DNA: TGTGCCAGCAGCTTAGGTTATAATGAAAAACTGTTTTTT. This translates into CASSLGYNEKLFF.

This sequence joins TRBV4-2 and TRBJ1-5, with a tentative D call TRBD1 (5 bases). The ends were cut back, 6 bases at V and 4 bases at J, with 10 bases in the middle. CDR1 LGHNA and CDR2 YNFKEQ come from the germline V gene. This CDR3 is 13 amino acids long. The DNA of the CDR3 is TGTGCCAGCAGTCATGGGGGGAATCAGCCCCAGCATTTT. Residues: CASSHGGNQPQHF.

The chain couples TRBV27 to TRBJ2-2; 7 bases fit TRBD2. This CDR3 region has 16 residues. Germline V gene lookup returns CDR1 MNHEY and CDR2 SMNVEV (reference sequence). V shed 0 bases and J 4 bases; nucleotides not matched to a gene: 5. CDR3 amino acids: CASSLSWGGSTGELFF. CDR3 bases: TGTGCCAGCAGTTTATCTTGGGGGGGAAGCACCGGGGAGCTGTTTTTT.

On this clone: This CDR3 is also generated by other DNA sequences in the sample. The CDR3 coding sequence is TGTGCCAGCAGCTTACAGGGGGCCTCTGAAGCTTTCTTT. Translation gives CASSLQGASEAFF. The chain uses TRBV7-2 and TRBJ1-1, with 8 bases that match TRBD1. The CDR3 length is 13 residues. CDR1 is SGHTA, CDR2 FQGNSA, per germline. The V segment lost 2 bases and the J segment 6 bases; nucleotides outside the gene matches: 2.

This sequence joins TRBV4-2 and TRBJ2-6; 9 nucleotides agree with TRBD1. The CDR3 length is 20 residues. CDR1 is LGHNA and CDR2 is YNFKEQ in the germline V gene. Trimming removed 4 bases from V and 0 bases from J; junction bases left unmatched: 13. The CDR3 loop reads CASSLGQPGQGLSGANVLTF. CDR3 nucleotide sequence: TGTGCCAGCAGCCTAGGCCAACCGGGACAGGGTCTCTCTGGGGCCAACGTCCTGACTTTC.

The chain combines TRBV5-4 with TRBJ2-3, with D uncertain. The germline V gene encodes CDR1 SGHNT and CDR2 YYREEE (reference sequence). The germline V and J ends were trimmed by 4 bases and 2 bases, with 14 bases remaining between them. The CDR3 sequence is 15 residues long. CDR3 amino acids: CASSARLDTTDTQYF. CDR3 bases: TGTGCCAGCAGCGCGAGGCTGGATACCACAGATACGCAGTATTTT.

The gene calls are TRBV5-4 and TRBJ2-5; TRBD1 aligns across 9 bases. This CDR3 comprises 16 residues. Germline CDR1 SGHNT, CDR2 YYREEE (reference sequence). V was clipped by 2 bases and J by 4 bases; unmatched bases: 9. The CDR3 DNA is TGTGCCAGCAGCTTCAAACAACAGGGGGCGTCAGAGACCCAGTACTTC. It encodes CASSFKQQGASETQYF.

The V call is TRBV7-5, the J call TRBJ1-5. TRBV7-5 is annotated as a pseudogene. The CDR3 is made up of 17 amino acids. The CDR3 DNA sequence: TGTGCCAGAAGCTTAGCCGAGGGGGGGCTTAGCAATCAGCCCCAGCATTTT. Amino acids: CARSLAEGGLSNQPQHF.

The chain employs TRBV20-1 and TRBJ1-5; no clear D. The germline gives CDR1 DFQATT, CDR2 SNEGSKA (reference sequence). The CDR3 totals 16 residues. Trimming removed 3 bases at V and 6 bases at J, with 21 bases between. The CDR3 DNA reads TGCAGTGCTAGTAAGGTCGTAATCGGGGAGATTCAGCCCCAGCATTTT. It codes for CSASKVVIGEIQPQHF.

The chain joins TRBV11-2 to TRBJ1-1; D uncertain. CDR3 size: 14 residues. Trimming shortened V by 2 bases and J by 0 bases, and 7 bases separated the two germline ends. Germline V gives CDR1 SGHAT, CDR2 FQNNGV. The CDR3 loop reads CASSLTAVNTEAFF. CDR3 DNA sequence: TGTGCCAGCAGCTTAACAGCGGTGAACACTGAAGCTTTCTTT.

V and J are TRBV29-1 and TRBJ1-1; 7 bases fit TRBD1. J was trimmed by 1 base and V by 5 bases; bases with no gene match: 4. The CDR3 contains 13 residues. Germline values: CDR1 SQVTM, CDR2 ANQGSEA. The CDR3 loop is CSVSWTGNTEAFF. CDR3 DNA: TGCAGCGTTTCCTGGACAGGGAACACTGAAGCTTTCTTT.

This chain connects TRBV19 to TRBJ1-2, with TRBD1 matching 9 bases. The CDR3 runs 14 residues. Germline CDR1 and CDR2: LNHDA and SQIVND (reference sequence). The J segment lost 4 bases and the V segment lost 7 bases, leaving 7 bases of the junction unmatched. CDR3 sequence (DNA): TGTGCCAGTACAATGACAGGGGGGCTCTATGGCTACACCTTC. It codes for CASTMTGGLYGYTF.

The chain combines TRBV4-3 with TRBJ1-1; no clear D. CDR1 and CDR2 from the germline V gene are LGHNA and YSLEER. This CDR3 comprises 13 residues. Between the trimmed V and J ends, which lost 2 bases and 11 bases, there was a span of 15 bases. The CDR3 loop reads CASSQSSTREAFF. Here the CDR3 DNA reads TGCGCCAGCAGCCAAAGCAGCACCCGGGAGGCTTTCTTT.

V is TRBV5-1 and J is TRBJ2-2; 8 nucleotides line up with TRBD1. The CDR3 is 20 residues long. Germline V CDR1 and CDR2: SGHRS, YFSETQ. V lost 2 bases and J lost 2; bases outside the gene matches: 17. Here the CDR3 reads CASSFPRPVLQGANTGELFF. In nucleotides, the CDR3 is TGCGCCAGCAGCTTTCCTCGTCCCGTCCTCCAGGGGGCCAACACCGGGGAGCTGTTTTTT.

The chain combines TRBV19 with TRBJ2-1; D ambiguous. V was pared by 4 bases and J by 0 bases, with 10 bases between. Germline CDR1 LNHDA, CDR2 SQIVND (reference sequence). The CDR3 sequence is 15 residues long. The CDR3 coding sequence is TGTGCCAGTAGTACCGGGTCGAGCTCCTACAATGAGCAGTTCTTC. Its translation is CASSTGSSSYNEQFF.

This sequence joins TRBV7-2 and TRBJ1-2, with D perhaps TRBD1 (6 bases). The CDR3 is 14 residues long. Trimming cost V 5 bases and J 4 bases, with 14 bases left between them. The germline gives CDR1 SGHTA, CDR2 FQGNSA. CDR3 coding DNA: TGTGCCAGCAGCCCGTTCAGGGGTGGCTATGGCTACACCTTC. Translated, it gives CASSPFRGGYGYTF.

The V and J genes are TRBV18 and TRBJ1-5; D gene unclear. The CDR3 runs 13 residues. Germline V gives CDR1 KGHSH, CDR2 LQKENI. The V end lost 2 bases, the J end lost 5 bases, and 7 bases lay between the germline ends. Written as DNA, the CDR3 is TGTGCCAGCTCACCATCTCCGGATCAGCCCCAGCATTTT. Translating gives CASSPSPDQPQHF.

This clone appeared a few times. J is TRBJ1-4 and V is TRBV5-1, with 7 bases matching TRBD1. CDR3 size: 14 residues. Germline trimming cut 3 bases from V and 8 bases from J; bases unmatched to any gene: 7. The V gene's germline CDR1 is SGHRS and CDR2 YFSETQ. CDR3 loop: CASSSTTGFEKLFF. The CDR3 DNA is TGCGCCAGCAGCTCGACGACAGGGTTCGAAAAACTGTTTTTT.

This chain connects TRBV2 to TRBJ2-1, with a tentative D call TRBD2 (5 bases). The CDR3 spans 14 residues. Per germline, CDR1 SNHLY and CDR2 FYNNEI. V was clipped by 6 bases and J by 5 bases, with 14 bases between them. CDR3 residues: CASRQMLGDNEQFF. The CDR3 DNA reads TGTGCCAGCAGACAAATGCTCGGGGACAATGAGCAGTTCTTC. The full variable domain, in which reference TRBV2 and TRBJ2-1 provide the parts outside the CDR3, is EPEVTQTPSHQVTQMGQEVILRCVPISNHLYFYWYRQILGQKVEFLVSFYNNEISEKSEIFDDQFSVERPDGSNFTLKIRSTKLEDSAMYFCASRQMLGDNEQFFGPGTRLTVL.

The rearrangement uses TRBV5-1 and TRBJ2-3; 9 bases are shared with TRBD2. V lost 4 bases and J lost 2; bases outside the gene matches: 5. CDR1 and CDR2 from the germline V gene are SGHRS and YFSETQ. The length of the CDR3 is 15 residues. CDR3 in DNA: TGCGCCAGCAGCGACAGCGGGGGGATCACAGATACGCAGTATTTT. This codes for CASSDSGGITDTQYF.

CDR3 coding DNA: TGTGCCAGCAGTGAAGCCTGGGCAGTCTACGAGCAGTACTTC. It is translated as CASSEAWAVYEQYF. This sequence joins TRBV6-1 and TRBJ2-7, with no clear D. Germline V lookup: CDR1 MNHNS, CDR2 SASEGT. This CDR3 spans 14 amino acids. V lost 0 bases, J lost 3 bases, and 9 bases lay in between.

CDR3 coding DNA: TGCGCCAGCAGCGCTCTGACAGGTGATTATAATTCACCCCTCCACTTT. Its protein is CASSALTGDYNSPLHF. The V gene is TRBV5-1, the J gene TRBJ1-6, with TRBD1 as a possible D gene (6 bases). The V end was cut by 4 bases, the J end by 4 bases, with 15 bases between. Germline V gives CDR1 SGHRS, CDR2 YFSETQ. This CDR3 is 16 amino acids long.

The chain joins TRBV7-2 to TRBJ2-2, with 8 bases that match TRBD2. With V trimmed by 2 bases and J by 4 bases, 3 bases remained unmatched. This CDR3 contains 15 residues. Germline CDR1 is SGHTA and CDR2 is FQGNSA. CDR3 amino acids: CASSLSLAGTGELFF. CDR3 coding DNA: TGTGCCAGCAGCTTATCGCTAGCGGGCACCGGGGAGCTGTTTTTT.

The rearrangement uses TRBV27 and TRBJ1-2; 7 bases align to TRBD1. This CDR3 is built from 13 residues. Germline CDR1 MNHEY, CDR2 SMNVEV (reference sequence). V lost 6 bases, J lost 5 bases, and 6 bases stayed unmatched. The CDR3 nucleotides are TGTGCCAGCAGCCCACAGGGGCCTTATGGCTACACCTTC. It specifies CASSPQGPYGYTF.

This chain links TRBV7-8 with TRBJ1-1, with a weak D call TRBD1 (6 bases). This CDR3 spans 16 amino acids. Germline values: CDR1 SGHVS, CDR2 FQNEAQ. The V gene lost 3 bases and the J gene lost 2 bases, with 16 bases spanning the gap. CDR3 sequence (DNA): TGTGCCAGCAGCTTTCTTTCAGGGGCCCTCAACACTGAAGCTTTCTTT. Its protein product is CASSFLSGALNTEAFF.

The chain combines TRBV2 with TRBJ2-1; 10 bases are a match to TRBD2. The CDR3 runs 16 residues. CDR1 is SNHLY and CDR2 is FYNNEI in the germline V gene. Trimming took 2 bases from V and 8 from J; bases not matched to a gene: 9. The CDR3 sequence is CASSETGLAGADEQFF. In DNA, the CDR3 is TGTGCCAGCAGTGAAACGGGTCTAGCGGGGGCAGATGAGCAGTTCTTC.

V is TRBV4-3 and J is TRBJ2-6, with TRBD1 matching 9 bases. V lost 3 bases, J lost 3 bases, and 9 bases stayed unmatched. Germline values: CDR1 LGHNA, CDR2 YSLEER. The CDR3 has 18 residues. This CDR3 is CASSHPGQGLGGANVLTF. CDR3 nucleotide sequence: TGCGCCAGCAGCCATCCGGGACAGGGTCTTGGTGGGGCCAACGTCCTGACTTTC.

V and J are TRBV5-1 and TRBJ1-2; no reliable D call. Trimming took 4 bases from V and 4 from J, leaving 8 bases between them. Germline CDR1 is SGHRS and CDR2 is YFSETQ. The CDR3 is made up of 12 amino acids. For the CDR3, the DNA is TGCGCCAGCAGCGAGGGAGGCTATGGCTACACCTTC. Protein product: CASSEGGYGYTF.